This TCR beta chain was identified during a study of CD8 T cells in ankylosing spondylitis. TCRdb fed the 5' RACE reads into MiXCR, producing one record per CDR3 protein. Of approximately 400,000 distinct CDR3 sequences detected, 15% to 20% appear once; the ten largest clones hold just over 1%. This clonotype turned up a few times. Its matching antigen is unknown. General study findings and limits: Past research had described some motif variants in reactive arthritis synovial fluid and blood. Ankylosing spondylitis blood appeared to be characterized by a TCR beta motif of 8 or 9 highly homologous variants.

Germline loops: CDR1 MRHNA, CDR2 SNTAGT. With 6 bases removed from V and 8 bases from J, the gap between germline ends came to 13 bases. This CDR3 spans 13 amino acids. This clonotype was obtained from a male donor with ankylosing spondylitis. This chain connects TRBV6-4 to TRBJ1-4; D is undetermined. The sequenced sample consisted of blood, either unsorted or a sorted T cell fraction (not recorded which). The CDR3 DNA follows: TGTGCCAGCAGCCAAATGATCGGGGAAAAACTGTTTTTT. The encoded protein is CASSQMIGEKLFF.